The following is a TCR beta chain sequence with its context. Its antigen is not known. This sample stems from a study of T cells in localized non-small cell lung cancer. The germline V gene has CDR1 SGHAT and CDR2 FQNNGV. V lost 1 base, J lost 4 bases, and 11 bases lay in between. The CDR3 runs 14 residues. Findings and caveats of the study: Longer survival (overall) was linked to higher T cell density in blood. The tumor had only one region sequenced, so heterogeneity remains possible. Detection in adjacent lung was observed for a median around 55 of the top 100 tumor clones. Uninvolved adjacent lung showed the highest T cell clonality, exceeding tumor.

Clones were read by immunoSEQ multiplex PCR, and TCRdb kept only the in-frame ones, dropping some. This repertoire shows tens of thousands of clones, 75% to 90% found once; its top ten account for 2.7%. The receptor was derived from a woman aged 40 to 75 with stage I lung adenocarcinoma. V usage is TRBV11-2 and J usage is TRBJ2-7; D is perhaps TRBD1 (6 bases). The specimen comprised peripheral blood, sampled before any cancer treatment. CDR3 bases: TGTGCCAGCAGCTTAGCCCAGGGGCCTTACGAGCAGTACTTC. As protein: CASSLAQGPYEQYF. The full variable domain, its missing parts supplied by reference TRBV11-2 and TRBJ2-7, is EAGVAQSPRYKIIEKRQSVAFWCNPISGHATLYWYQQILGQGPKLLIQFQNNGVVDDSQLPKDRFSAERLKGVDSTLKIQPAKLEDSAVYLCASSLAQGPYEQYFGPGTRLTVT.